Listed here are 14 T cell receptor beta chains from one sample, sequenced in a study of CD8 T cells in Susac syndrome. Random hexamers were used to reverse transcribe the RNA input (about 0.45 to 1 ug). A single record per CDR3 protein comes from TCRdb applying MiXCR to the immunoSEQ multiplex PCR reads. The sample consists of 150,000 to 200,000 distinct CDR3 sequences, just over 90% of them appearing once. Source material: CD4+ T cells from PBMCs. The source of these receptors is a human donor in good health.

This clonotype was seen more than once but under ten times. V usage is TRBV2 and J usage is TRBJ2-5; 9 nucleotides agree with TRBD1. The CDR3 length is 13 residues. Looked up from germline, CDR1 is SNHLY and CDR2 is FYNNEI. J was trimmed by 3 bases and V by 4 bases; bases with no gene match: 0. This CDR3 is CASSGDREETQYF. CDR3 sequence (DNA): TGTGCCAGCAGTGGGGACAGGGAAGAGACCCAGTACTTC.

The chain carries TRBV30 and TRBJ2-3; TRBD2 agrees at 13 bases. Unmatched junction bases numbered 5, after V lost 5 bases and J lost 3 bases. The CDR3 is 15 residues long. CDR1 and CDR2 from the germline V gene are GTSNPN and SVGIG (reference sequence). Here the CDR3 reads CAWGTSGTLTDTQYF. CDR3 bases: TGTGCCTGGGGGACTAGCGGGACTCTGACAGATACGCAGTATTTT.

The V call is TRBV6-2 or TRBV6-3, the J call TRBJ2-5; maybe TRBD2 (7 bases). V lost 6 bases and J 3 bases, leaving 17 bases between the germline ends. The CDR3 contains 15 residues. Germline values: CDR1 MNHEY, CDR2 SVGEGT. The CDR3 loop is CASRGGGAGEETQYF. The CDR3 DNA follows: TGTGCCAGCAGGGGCGGGGGCGCGGGGGAAGAGACCCAGTACTTC.

CDR3 DNA sequence: TGTGCCAGCAGCTTTGATCCTGCAGATGAGCAGTTCTTC. It encodes CASSFDPADEQFF. The gene calls are TRBV7-3 and TRBJ2-1; unclear D gene. The CDR3 is 13 amino acids. Germline CDR1 reads SGHTA; CDR2 reads FQGTGA. V gave up 3 bases and J gave up 8 bases, with 11 bases separating them.

The chain links TRBV9 to TRBJ2-2; the D is unclear. This CDR3 has 16 residues. Germline CDR1 SGDLS, CDR2 YYNGEE. Trimming cost V 1 base and J 8 bases, with 18 bases left between them. CDR3 in DNA: TGTGCCAGCAGCGTAAGACCTCTCGCCCCCGGAGGGGAGCTGTTTTTT. Amino acid sequence: CASSVRPLAPGGELFF.

This chain links TRBV29-1 with TRBJ2-7; no reliable D call. Germline V gene sequence: CDR1 SQVTM, CDR2 ANQGSEA. Trimming pared 5 bases from V and 3 bases from J, leaving 8 bases between. The length of the CDR3 is 11 residues. The CDR3 DNA sequence: TGCAGCGTTCGGGCCTTCTACGAGCAGTACTTC. Its protein product is CSVRAFYEQYF.

The chain couples TRBV12-3 or TRBV12-4 to TRBJ2-3; 9 bases are shared with TRBD2. The CDR3 runs 15 residues. With V trimmed by 4 bases and J by 4 bases, 6 bases remained unmatched. The DNA for the CDR3 is TGTGCCAGCAGTTCCTTTAGCGGGGGCGCAGATACGCAGTATTTT. Protein: CASSSFSGGADTQYF.

The rearrangement uses TRBV5-6 and TRBJ2-6; no clear D. CDR1 SGHDT and CDR2 YYEEEE come from the germline V gene. This CDR3 contains 13 residues. V lost 9 bases to trimming and J lost 3 bases, with 10 bases between them. For the CDR3, the DNA is TGTGCCACGAGGTGGGGTGGGGCCAACGTCCTGACTTTC. Translated: CATRWGGANVLTF.

The V call is TRBV19, the J call TRBJ2-3; tentatively, D is TRBD1 or TRBD2 (5 bases each). The V gene's germline CDR1 is LNHDA and CDR2 SQIVND (reference sequence). V was trimmed by 8 bases and J by 0 bases, leaving 15 bases between them. CDR3 length: 15 amino acids. CDR3 in amino acids: CASCRGDGSTDTQYF. DNA for the CDR3: TGTGCCAGTTGCCGTGGGGACGGCAGCACAGATACGCAGTATTTT. Full variable domain (rest looked up from reference TRBV19 and TRBJ2-3): DGGITQSPKYLFRKEGQNVTLSCEQNLNHDAMYWYRQDPGQGLRLIYYSQIVNDFQKGDIAEGYSVSREKKESFPLTVTSAQKNPTAFYLCASCRGDGSTDTQYFGPGTRLTVL.

J is TRBJ2-1 and V is TRBV3-1; 9 bases line up with TRBD2. The germline V gene has CDR1 LGHDT and CDR2 YNNKEL (reference sequence). V trimming: 2 bases; J trimming: 5 bases; junction bases outside the gene matches: 7. This CDR3 has 16 amino acids. In DNA form, the CDR3 reads TGTGCCAGCAGCCAAAGAAATAGCGGGAGCGACAATGAGCAGTTCTTC. It is translated as CASSQRNSGSDNEQFF.

The V and J genes are TRBV10-3 and TRBJ2-3, with 7 nucleotides matching TRBD1. Germline V gene data show CDR1 as ENHRY and CDR2 as SYGVKD. Trimming removed 7 bases from V and 2 bases from J; junction bases left unmatched: 6. This CDR3 is 14 amino acids long. DNA for the CDR3: TGTGCCATCACCTTCGGACAGGACACAGATACGCAGTATTTT. It codes for CAITFGQDTDTQYF.

The V and J genes are TRBV12-3 or TRBV12-4 and TRBJ1-1; D remains unclear. Trimming stripped 6 bases from V and 4 bases from J, with 15 bases between. The CDR3 is made up of 14 amino acids. In DNA form, the CDR3 reads TGTGCCAGCAGCTCGGAGGGCCGGAGCACTGAAGCTTTCTTT. This translates into CASSSEGRSTEAFF.

The chain uses TRBV7-3 and TRBJ2-2; D remains ambiguous. The CDR3 is made up of 15 amino acids. The ends were cut back, 7 bases at V and 6 bases at J, with 18 bases in the middle. Germline V lookup: CDR1 SGHTA, CDR2 FQGTGA. The CDR3 DNA is TGTGCCAGCACCCAAAGTTTAGGGTCCGCCGGGGAGCTGTTTTTT. This translates into CASTQSLGSAGELFF.

The chain joins TRBV6-5 to TRBJ1-1, with 9 bases aligning to TRBD1. The CDR3 runs to 15 residues. The ends lost 2 bases at V and 9 bases at J; junction bases unmatched: 10. CDR1 and CDR2 from the germline V gene are MNHEY and SVGAGI. For the CDR3, the DNA is TGTGCCAGCAGTTACCTCGTCCCGGGACAGGGACAAGCTTTCTTT. Protein sequence: CASSYLVPGQGQAFF.